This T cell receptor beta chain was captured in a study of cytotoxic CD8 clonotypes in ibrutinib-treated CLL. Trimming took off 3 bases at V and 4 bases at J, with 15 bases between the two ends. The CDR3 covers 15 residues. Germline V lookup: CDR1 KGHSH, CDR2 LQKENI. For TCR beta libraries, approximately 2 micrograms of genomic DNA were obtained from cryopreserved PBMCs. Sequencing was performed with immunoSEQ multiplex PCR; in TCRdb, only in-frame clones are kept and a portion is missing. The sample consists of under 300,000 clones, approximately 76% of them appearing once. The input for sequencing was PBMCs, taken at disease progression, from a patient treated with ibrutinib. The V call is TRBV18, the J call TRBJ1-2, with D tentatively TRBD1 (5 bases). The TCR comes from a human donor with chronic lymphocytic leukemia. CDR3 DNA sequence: TGTGCCAGCTCACCGGTGCCAGGGCCCGTCTATGGCTACACCTTC. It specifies CASSPVPGPVYGYTF. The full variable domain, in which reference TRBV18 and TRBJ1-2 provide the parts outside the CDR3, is NAGVMQNPRHLVRRRGQEARLRCSPMKGHSHVYWYRQLPEEGLKFMVYLQKENIIDESGMPKERFSAEFPKEGPSILRIQQVVRGDSAAYFCASSPVPGPVYGYTFGSGTRLTVV.